These T cell receptor beta chains were read from a single sample in a study of T cells in pancreatic ductal adenocarcinoma. Some clones are missing from TCRdb's copy, which holds only in-frame ones; the method was immunoSEQ multiplex PCR. The sample shows around 9,300 clones, roughly 89% of them seen only once. Sequences were obtained from PBMCs. Receptors originate from a human donor with pancreatic ductal adenocarcinoma. Each CDR3 is given with its conserved first and last residue. The order of the fields is clone size, J gene, V gene, D gene, CDR3 protein, CDR3 DNA. A D gene is named only where the DNA matches it firmly. Clone size is not always given. Where it is, it says once, few, many or a class for expanded clones.

>.|TRBJ2-1|TRBV9|.
CASSGWADSGEQFF
TGTGCCAGCAGCGGATGGGCGGACTCTGGGGAGCAGTTCTTC
>.|TRBJ2-7|TRBV10-3|TRBD2
CAIGAGGPAYEQYF
TGTGCCATTGGGGCGGGGGGCCCCGCCTACGAGCAGTACTTC
>once|TRBJ2-7|TRBV7-2|TRBD1
CASSLGQGYYEQYF
TGTGCCAGCAGCTTGGGACAGGGGTACTACGAGCAGTACTTC
>.|TRBJ1-2|TRBV5-4|TRBD1
CASSSGTGLGYTF
TGTGCCAGCAGCTCCGGGACAGGGTTAGGCTACACCTTC
>once|TRBJ2-5|TRBV18|TRBD2
CASSPVGGGVETQYF
TGTGCCAGCTCACCGGTCGGGGGGGGCGTCGAGACCCAGTACTTC
>.|TRBJ2-2|TRBV2|TRBD1
CASRSGQAGRSGELFF
TGTGCCAGCAGGAGCGGACAGGCCGGGCGATCCGGGGAGCTGTTTTTT
>.|TRBJ1-2|TRBV2|.
CASSYGPGSVGYTF
TGTGCCAGCAGTTATGGCCCAGGCTCTGTTGGCTACACCTTC
>.|TRBJ1-2|TRBV7-2|.
CASSLKAGGVYGYTF
TGTGCCAGCAGCTTAAAAGCGGGCGGGGTTTATGGCTACACCTTC
>.|TRBJ1-5|TRBV10-3|.
CAISESGLSNQPQHF
TGTGCCATCAGTGAGTCGGGGCTCAGCAATCAGCCCCAGCATTTT
>.|TRBJ2-1|TRBV6-5|.
CASSYGPTVYNEQFF
TGTGCCAGCAGTTACGGGCCGACCGTCTACAATGAGCAGTTCTTC
>.|TRBJ1-2|TRBV28|.
CASSSPSGRVYGYTF
TGTGCCAGCAGTTCCCCCTCCGGCAGGGTATATGGCTACACCTTC
>.|TRBJ2-5|TRBV5-1|TRBD1
CASSLNPGQGAETQYF
TGCGCCAGCAGCTTGAATCCCGGACAGGGGGCAGAGACCCAGTACTTC
>.|TRBJ2-2|TRBV6-4|TRBD1
CASSDLDRTTGELFF
TGTGCCAGCAGTGATTTGGACAGGACCACCGGGGAGCTGTTTTTT
>.|TRBJ2-7|TRBV5-6|.
CASSLSGLTEQYF
TGTGCCAGCAGCTTGAGTGGACTAACCGAGCAGTACTTC
>few|TRBJ2-5|TRBV19|TRBD2
CASSPWGRAETQYF
TGTGCCAGTAGTCCCTGGGGGAGGGCCGAGACCCAGTACTTC
>.|TRBJ2-7|TRBV9|TRBD2
CASSDGWRRGGPYEQYF
TGTGCCAGCAGCGACGGTTGGCGGAGGGGAGGGCCGTACGAGCAGTACTTC
>few|TRBJ1-1|TRBV15|TRBD1
CATSRGRDRGGTEAFF
TGTGCCACCAGCAGAGGCCGGGACAGGGGTGGCACTGAAGCTTTCTTT
>.|TRBJ2-2|TRBV4-1|TRBD2
CASSGPGERAGDVNTGELFF
TGCGCCAGCAGCGGTCCGGGCGAAAGAGCGGGAGATGTCAACACCGGGGAGCTGTTTTTT
>.|TRBJ2-3|TRBV6-1|.
CASSERWGGSAYTDTQYF
TGTGCCAGCAGTGAGAGGTGGGGGGGCTCTGCCTACACAGATACGCAGTATTTT
>.|TRBJ2-1|TRBV7-6|TRBD2
CASSPLAGGNNEQFF
TGTGCCAGCAGCCCACTAGCGGGAGGGAATAATGAGCAGTTCTTC
>.|TRBJ2-7|TRBV7-8|TRBD1
CASSTRQGVDEQYF
TGTGCCAGCAGCACTAGACAGGGGGTCGACGAGCAGTACTTC
>.|TRBJ2-5|TRBV27|.
CASSSSLQGWETQYF
TGTGCCAGCAGTTCAAGTCTACAGGGCTGGGAGACCCAGTACTTC
>.|TRBJ2-2|TRBV7-9|.
CASSSWELFF
TGTGCCAGCAGCTCCTGGGAGCTGTTTTTT
>.|TRBJ2-1|TRBV11-3|.
CASSPTPREQFF
TGTGCCAGCAGCCCAACTCCCCGGGAGCAGTTCTTC
>.|TRBJ2-7|TRBV7-2|TRBD1
CASSPRQGTYEQYF
TGTGCCAGCAGCCCGCGACAGGGAACCTACGAGCAGTACTTC
>.|TRBJ2-4|TRBV9|TRBD2
CASSVSRGGPGQKNIQYF
TGTGCCAGCAGCGTATCGCGGGGAGGGCCGGGCCAGAAAAACATTCAGTACTTC
>.|TRBJ1-1|TRBV28|TRBD1
CASSFGVVIGTGNTEAFF
TGTGCCAGCAGCTTCGGTGTGGTTATCGGGACAGGGAACACTGAAGCTTTCTTT
>.|TRBJ2-5|TRBV4-1|.
CASSQVVPPYQETQYF
TGCGCCAGCAGCCAAGTAGTACCCCCGTACCAAGAGACCCAGTACTTC
>.|TRBJ2-7|TRBV7-9|TRBD1
CASSLGQGEVYEQYF
TGTGCCAGCAGCTTAGGACAGGGGGAGGTCTACGAGCAGTACTTC
>.|TRBJ2-4|TRBV4-3|TRBD2
CASSQVGTSGAKNIQYF
TGCGCCAGCAGCCAAGTCGGGACTAGCGGGGCCAAAAACATTCAGTACTTC
>.|TRBJ1-4|TRBV28|TRBD1
CASSFQGDNEKLFF
TGTGCCAGCAGTTTCCAGGGGGATAATGAAAAACTGTTTTTT
>.|TRBJ1-2|TRBV5-1|TRBD1
CASSSGTAYGYTF
TGCGCCAGCAGCTCCGGGACAGCCTATGGCTACACCTTC
>.|TRBJ2-7|TRBV28|.
CASSFWDSSYEQYF
TGTGCCAGCAGTTTCTGGGACTCCTCCTACGAGCAGTACTTC
>.|TRBJ2-2|TRBV2|TRBD1
CASSQGAGELFF
TGTGCCAGCAGCCAGGGGGCCGGGGAGCTGTTTTTT
>.|TRBJ2-7|TRBV19|TRBD1
CASSIGYDRGLGDEQYF
TGTGCCAGTAGTATAGGGTATGACAGGGGGTTAGGCGACGAGCAGTACTTC
>once|TRBJ2-5|TRBV5-1|TRBD1
CASWGQGRETQYF
TGCGCCAGCTGGGGACAGGGGAGAGAGACCCAGTACTTC
>.|TRBJ1-1|TRBV5-8|TRBD1
CASSFGRGRMNTEAFF
TGTGCCAGCAGCTTCGGCAGGGGGCGAATGAACACTGAAGCTTTCTTT
>.|TRBJ2-7|TRBV27|.
CASSFQAGEQYF
TGTGCCAGCAGTTTCCAGGCTGGGGAGCAGTACTTC
>.|TRBJ1-4|TRBV14|TRBD1
CASSPTYRGKLFF
TGTGCCAGCAGCCCTACCTACAGGGGAAAACTGTTTTTT
>.|TRBJ1-2|TRBV5-1|.
CASSVGSTGYGYTF
TGCGCCAGCAGCGTCGGGTCCACCGGCTATGGCTACACCTTC
>once|TRBJ2-1|TRBV7-3|TRBD2
CASSPGRGDYNEQFF
TGTGCCAGCAGCCCGGGGCGGGGGGATTACAATGAGCAGTTCTTC
>.|TRBJ1-1|TRBV18|TRBD1
CASSPQGAGTEAFF
TGTGCCAGCTCACCACAGGGGGCGGGCACTGAAGCTTTCTTT
>.|TRBJ2-1|TRBV7-2|.
CASSSRYNEQFF
TGTGCCAGCAGCTCGCGTTACAATGAGCAGTTCTTC
>.|TRBJ2-7|TRBV27|TRBD2
CASSLEGLAGTDEQYF
TGTGCCAGCAGTTTAGAGGGACTAGCGGGAACTGACGAGCAGTACTTC